This TCR beta chain was profiled in a study of regulatory T cells in long-lasting Graves disease (dated by TCRdb to the early 2020s). About the study as a whole: Antithyroid drugs had been taken for less than 3 months by newly diagnosed Graves' disease patients. Patients with persistent Graves' disease were compared with patients with newly diagnosed Graves' disease using TCR sequencing and RNA sequencing of peripheral blood. The study was conducted in China and was registered as a clinical trial. A total of around 33 samples were covered by TCR sequencing, comprising some 13 persistent and roughly 20 newly diagnosed Graves' disease patients. Results the study describes overall, beyond this receptor: Peripheral blood alone was examined, since thyroid tissue, which constituted the primary lesion, could not be accessed. TRBV28, TRBJ1-2 and TRBJ2-5 were preferentially used in persistent disease, while TRBV20-1 and TRBJ2-1 were favored in newly diagnosed disease. Compared with newly diagnosed patients, persistent Graves' disease patients had lower TCR Shannon entropy and fewer highly expanded clones, which suggests clonal expansion. As a limitation, the authors acknowledged that the small sample size may reduce accuracy. A larger number of public clonotypes was shared among persistent patients (more than 2,500) than among newly diagnosed patients (around 890). Sequencing and analysis were restricted to the TCR beta chain.

The meaning of the sample's time point label: newly diagnosed GD, antithyroid drugs for less than 3 months. For both TCR sequencing and RNA sequencing, RNA was extracted from PBMCs using TRIzol. The diagnosis of Graves' disease followed American Thyroid Association guidelines. Patients were recruited from an endocrinology department in Xi'an, China. From each patient, around 8.3 milliliters of peripheral blood was collected into an EDTA anticoagulant tube. Ficoll Paque Plus density gradient separation was used to isolate PBMCs, and no further T cell sorting was performed. An Agilent 2100 Bioanalyzer and agarose gel were used to assess RNA quality, and a NanoDrop 2000 was used to measure RNA concentration. This clonotype was found a few times. Which antigen it targets is not known. Per-base quality was not reported, and no clone a single base away is much larger than it. The germline V gene sets CDR1 to SGDLS and CDR2 to YYNGEE. The CDR3 measures 13 amino acids from cysteine to phenylalanine. Just the 39-base CDR3 DNA is kept, in frame starting at base 1. V loses 0 bases of germline sequence and J loses 5 bases, and the interval between the two ends is 5 bases.

Library preparation used multiplex PCR. Sequencing was performed on an Illumina HiSeq 4000. TCR beta libraries were built with iRepertoire HTBI primers and Arm-PCR amplification of CDR3 regions. Gel purification was performed on PCR products prior to sequencing. Regarding the original processing steps: A total of roughly 65 TRBV and 14 TRBJ segments were identified across samples and were used for gene usage analysis of CDR3 amino acid clonotypes. COPE and FqMerger were used to merge filtered high-quality paired reads into contigs. BLAST was used to align contigs to the IMGT TRBV, TRBD and TRBJ reference genes, and CDR3 was defined following IMGT. Clonotypes above 0.1% frequency were classified as highly expanded clones. Shannon entropy served as the measure of repertoire diversity, while the Gini coefficient captured V-J evenness. Public clonotypes were defined as clonotypes shared by more than one individual. The public reads were reanalyzed by TCRdb: fastp trimming at Q25, MiXCR alignment, in-frame beta chains only. Rows matching on CDR3 protein sequence are summarized as one entry with the most common DNA and genes. The V and J calls follow TCRdb's processing rather than the paper's. Within this sample are hundreds of thousands of distinct CDR3 sequences, with approximately 15% of them counted one time only. Of the sample, about 17% falls within the top ten clones.

These sequences were also reported in another study, on T cells in Graves' hyperthyroidism and ophthalmopathy. The second paper further reports: Stable Graves' hyperthyroidism was defined as no progression to ophthalmopathy during 18 months of follow-up. Hyperthyroidism patients were newly diagnosed, had a disease duration of under 2 months, and were aged 18 to 65 years. Any patient with an uncontrolled infection, another autoimmune disease, pregnancy or lactation was excluded. Diagnoses were based on clinical symptoms, serum thyroxine and TRAb, thyroid ultrasound and orbital computed tomography. The TCR CDR3 was subjected to a first round of RT-PCR using the HTBI primer set and the Qiagen OneStep RT-PCR kit. Most expanded thyroid clonotypes (frequency above 0.001) were also detected in blood, a finding suggesting that blood repertoires may reflect thyroid immune responses. Ophthalmopathy was separated from stable hyperthyroidism by a 13 V-J signature model, with 85% to 90% sensitivity and approximately 81% specificity obtained in cross-validation and 80%/75% obtained in testing. In validation, the model predicted progression to ophthalmopathy a median of around 6.5 months before onset, with over 55% sensitivity and roughly 72% specificity. To identify TCR V-J signatures that set the groups apart, the researchers used a discovery cohort of 95 to 100 patients, made up of roughly 40 with Graves' ophthalmopathy and 57 with stable Graves' hyperthyroidism. Prospective prediction of ophthalmopathy was tested in an independent validation cohort consisting of some 20 hyperthyroidism patients and around 17 patients who later progressed to ophthalmopathy. For training and testing, the 80 to 100 patients in the discovery cohort were randomly divided in a 7:3 ratio. Thyroid tissue and blood T-cell repertoires from several Graves' hyperthyroidism patients were also compared in the study. After sampling, hyperthyroidism patients received methimazole starting at 30 mg daily, and ophthalmopathy patients received high-dose intravenous methylprednisolone. The libraries were constructed in a second round of multiplex PCR and then size-selected and purified. Sequencing of the libraries was done on an Illumina HiSeq2000 using paired-end 100 bp reads. SOAPnuke was used to process the raw data, with reads discarded if the reads contained adapters or uncalled bases, had a mean Phred below 15, or lacked an exact constant-primer or identifier match. COPE v1.2.5 was used to merge the high-quality paired reads, and each unique nucleotide sequence was defined as a clonotype. MiTCR v1.1 was used to align clonotypes to the IMGT TRBV, TRBD and TRBJ reference segments. The analysis was restricted to V-J combinations with a frequency above 0.0001, which together covered 99.2% of the repertoires. The TCS score was defined as the ratio of F50 (clonal expansion) to E x V (chaos), calculated using BLOSUM62-based TCRdist between CDR3 peptides within each V-J. Welch's t-statistics and random forest reduced roughly 540 V-J features to roughly 13, which were used in a naive Bayes classifier (R e1071). Sample size was not statistically predetermined, and blinding of investigators to group allocation was not performed. The paper describes TCR Vbeta CDR3 sequencing of 135 peripheral blood samples, made up of about 41 ophthalmopathy patients, some 80 hyperthyroidism patients and roughly 17 progressor patients.

The rearranged chain carries TRBV9 and TRBJ2-2; no confident D gene assignment can be made. The TCR comes from a woman aged 25-40 years with Graves disease. Donor details come from another sample of the same person, matched by shared clones. The material sequenced was peripheral blood mononuclear cells (PBMCs), taken at new diagnosis, from a patient treated with antithyroid drugs. The base sequence is TGTGCCAGCAGCGTAGTTATAACCGGGGAGCTGTTTTTT. It is translated as CASSVVITGELFF.